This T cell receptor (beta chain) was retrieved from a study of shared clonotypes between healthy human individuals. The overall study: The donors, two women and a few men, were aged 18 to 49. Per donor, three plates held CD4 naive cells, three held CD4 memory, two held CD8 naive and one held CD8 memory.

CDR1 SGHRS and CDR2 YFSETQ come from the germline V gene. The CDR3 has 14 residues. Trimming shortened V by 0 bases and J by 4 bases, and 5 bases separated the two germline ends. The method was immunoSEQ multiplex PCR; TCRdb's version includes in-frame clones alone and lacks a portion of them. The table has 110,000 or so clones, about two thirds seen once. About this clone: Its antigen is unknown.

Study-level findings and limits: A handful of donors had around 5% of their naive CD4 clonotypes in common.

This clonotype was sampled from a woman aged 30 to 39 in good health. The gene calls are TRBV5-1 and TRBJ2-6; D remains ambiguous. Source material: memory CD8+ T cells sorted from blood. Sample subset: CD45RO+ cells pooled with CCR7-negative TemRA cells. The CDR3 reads CASSLESGANVLTF. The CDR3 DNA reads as TGCGCCAGCAGCTTGGAATCCGGGGCCAACGTCCTGACTTTC. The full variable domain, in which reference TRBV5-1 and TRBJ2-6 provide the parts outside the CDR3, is KAGVTQTPRYLIKTRGQQVTLSCSPISGHRSVSWYQQTPGQGLQFLFEYFSETQRNKGNFPGRFSGRQFSNSRSEMNVSTLELGDSALYLCASSLESGANVLTFGAGSRLTVL.